A single sample gave rise to the 13 T cell receptor beta chains below, sequenced in a study of tumor-infiltrating lymphocytes in primary liver carcinoma. Making TCR beta cDNA involved around 540 ng total RNA and a constant-region primer. ARM-PCR was slightly modified, and three nested multiplex PCR rounds with it gave rise to the TCR beta libraries. Each of the first two PCR rounds ran approximately 11 cycles with TRBV1-TRBV30 forward and C-beta reverse primers. TCRdb called the multiplex PCR reads again in MiXCR, with one record for every CDR3 protein. Of more than 150,000 distinct CDR3 sequences listed, about 60% are singletons. The blood RNA (from unsorted whole blood) was obtained, and germline DNA was also extracted. The sequencing input was peripheral blood. These receptors all stem from a man aged 40-50 years with primary liver carcinoma and hepatitis B virus infection.

The chain combines TRBV10-3 with TRBJ2-5; D might be TRBD1 or TRBD2, each matching 5 bases. CDR3 length: 14 amino acids. CDR1 ENHRY and CDR2 SYGVKD come from the germline V gene. Trimming shortened V by 11 bases and J by 1 base, and 17 bases separated the two germline ends. The CDR3 DNA reads TGTGCCGTATCAAGGGTTGGGGGCCAAGAGACCCAGTACTTC. Its protein product is CAVSRVGGQETQYF.

The rearrangement links TRBV6-5 to TRBJ1-5; no definite D call. The CDR3 runs to 14 residues. Deletions cut 6 bases from V and 7 bases from J, with 16 bases between. CDR1 is MNHEY and CDR2 is SVGAGI in the germline V gene. CDR3 amino acids: CASRDGPGRQPQHF. The CDR3 bases are TGTGCCAGCAGAGACGGTCCGGGGAGACAGCCCCAGCATTTT.

The rearrangement uses TRBV7-9 and TRBJ2-5; the match to TRBD2 covers 9 bases. V trimming: 6 bases; J trimming: 4 bases; junction bases outside the gene matches: 6. Germline loops: CDR1 SEHNR, CDR2 FQNEAQ (reference sequence). This CDR3 has 14 amino acids. The CDR3 region is CASRNSGRGETQYF. The CDR3 DNA reads as TGTGCCAGCAGGAATAGCGGGAGAGGAGAGACCCAGTACTTC.

This clonotype was counted many times. V usage is TRBV6-5 and J usage is TRBJ2-7; 7 nucleotides agree with TRBD2. The length of the CDR3 is 14 residues. Germline V CDR1 and CDR2: MNHEY, SVGAGI. V shed 10 bases, J shed 0 bases, and the junction held 9 bases outside the gene matches. CDR3 amino acids: CATMAGESSYEQYF. DNA for the CDR3: TGTGCCACCATGGCGGGGGAAAGCTCCTACGAGCAGTACTTC.

This clonotype was seen a few times. The rearrangement joins TRBV5-4 to TRBJ1-2, with D unresolved. Trimming shortened V by 4 bases and J by 2 bases, and 15 bases separated the two germline ends. Germline V gene data show CDR1 as SGHNT and CDR2 as YYREEE (reference sequence). The CDR3 spans 15 residues. CDR3 nucleotides: TGTGCCAGCAGCCCCTACACGGCCTTAAACTATGGCTACACCTTC. Protein sequence: CASSPYTALNYGYTF.

V gene TRBV6-2 or TRBV6-3 combines with J gene TRBJ2-5, with 7 bases lining up with TRBD2. This CDR3 comprises 15 residues. V was pared by 7 bases and J by 2 bases, with 10 bases of the junction left unmatched. Germline V gives CDR1 MNHEY, CDR2 SVGEGT. The chain's CDR3 is CASIPMGTTQETQYF. CDR3 nucleotide sequence: TGTGCCAGCATCCCAATGGGGACTACTCAAGAGACCCAGTACTTC.

This sequence joins TRBV5-1 and TRBJ2-2; D perhaps matches TRBD1 (6 bases). With 2 bases removed from V and 3 bases from J, the gap between germline ends came to 8 bases. Germline V lookup: CDR1 SGHRS, CDR2 YFSETQ. The CDR3 spans 14 residues. CDR3 residues: CASSLQGYTGELFF. CDR3 nucleotide sequence: TGCGCCAGCAGCTTACAGGGCTACACCGGGGAGCTGTTTTTT.

A few counts support this clonotype. The chain has TRBV6-5 and TRBJ2-6, with 11 bases lining up with TRBD1. This CDR3 spans 17 amino acids. Unmatched junction bases numbered 7, after V lost 5 bases and J lost 4 bases. Germline assignment: CDR1 MNHEY and CDR2 SVGAGI. The CDR3 protein is CASSPDRGLAGANVLTF. DNA of the CDR3: TGTGCCAGCAGTCCGGACAGGGGGCTAGCGGGGGCCAACGTCCTGACTTTC.

This clonotype has only one observation. The chain couples TRBV6-6 to TRBJ1-6; D remains ambiguous. This CDR3 spans 16 amino acids. Trimming removed 5 bases from V and 7 bases from J, with 18 bases in between. Germline loops: CDR1 MNHNY, CDR2 SVGAGI (reference sequence). The CDR3 region is CASSNGSWGGNSPLHF. CDR3 nucleotides: TGTGCCAGCAGTAACGGCTCCTGGGGAGGCAATTCACCCCTCCACTTT.

This clonotype was found a few times. This sequence joins TRBV10-2 and TRBJ2-5; 8 bases are shared with TRBD1. The CDR3 is made up of 15 amino acids. The junction had 7 bases not matched to a gene; V was cut back by 1 base and J by 6 bases. Germline V gene sequence: CDR1 WSHSY, CDR2 SAAADI. The CDR3 loop reads CASSEWQGARKTQYF. In nucleotides, the CDR3 is TGCGCCAGCAGTGAGTGGCAGGGGGCTAGGAAGACCCAGTACTTC.

In regard to this clonotype: This CDR3 fails to terminate in the conserved phenylalanine or tryptophan, so it likely reflects a read error. The chain combines TRBV11-3 with TRBJ1-5; D possibly corresponds to TRBD1 (6 bases). Germline V gene data show CDR1 as SGHNT and CDR2 as YENEEA. This CDR3 is 15 amino acids long. V lost 6 bases, J lost 4 bases, and 16 bases lay in between. The DNA of the CDR3 is TGTGCCAGCAGGCCCCGGACAGAAGCGAATCAGCCCCAGCATCTT. Translation: CASRPRTEANQPQHL.

As regards this clonotype: A read error may produce the germline difference seen at one junction end. The DNA of the CDR3 is TGTGCCAGCAGCTCCGAGCGGGTGAACACCGGGGAGCTATTTTTT. The encoded protein is CASSSERVNTGELFF. The chain carries TRBV4-2 and TRBJ2-2; possibly TRBD2 for D (6 bases). The CDR3 has 15 amino acids. The germline CDR1 and CDR2 sequences are LGHNA and YNFKEQ.

Points on this clonotype: An end of the junction does not agree with germline; a read error may underlie this. The rearrangement uses TRBV4-2 and TRBJ2-7; 7 positions match TRBD2. Looked up from germline, CDR1 is LGHNA and CDR2 is YNFKEQ. CDR3 length equals 15 residues. The CDR3, as DNA: TGTGCCAACAGCAGGACTAGTGGGAGTATCAACGAGCAGTACTTC. Translating gives CANSRTSGSINEQYF.